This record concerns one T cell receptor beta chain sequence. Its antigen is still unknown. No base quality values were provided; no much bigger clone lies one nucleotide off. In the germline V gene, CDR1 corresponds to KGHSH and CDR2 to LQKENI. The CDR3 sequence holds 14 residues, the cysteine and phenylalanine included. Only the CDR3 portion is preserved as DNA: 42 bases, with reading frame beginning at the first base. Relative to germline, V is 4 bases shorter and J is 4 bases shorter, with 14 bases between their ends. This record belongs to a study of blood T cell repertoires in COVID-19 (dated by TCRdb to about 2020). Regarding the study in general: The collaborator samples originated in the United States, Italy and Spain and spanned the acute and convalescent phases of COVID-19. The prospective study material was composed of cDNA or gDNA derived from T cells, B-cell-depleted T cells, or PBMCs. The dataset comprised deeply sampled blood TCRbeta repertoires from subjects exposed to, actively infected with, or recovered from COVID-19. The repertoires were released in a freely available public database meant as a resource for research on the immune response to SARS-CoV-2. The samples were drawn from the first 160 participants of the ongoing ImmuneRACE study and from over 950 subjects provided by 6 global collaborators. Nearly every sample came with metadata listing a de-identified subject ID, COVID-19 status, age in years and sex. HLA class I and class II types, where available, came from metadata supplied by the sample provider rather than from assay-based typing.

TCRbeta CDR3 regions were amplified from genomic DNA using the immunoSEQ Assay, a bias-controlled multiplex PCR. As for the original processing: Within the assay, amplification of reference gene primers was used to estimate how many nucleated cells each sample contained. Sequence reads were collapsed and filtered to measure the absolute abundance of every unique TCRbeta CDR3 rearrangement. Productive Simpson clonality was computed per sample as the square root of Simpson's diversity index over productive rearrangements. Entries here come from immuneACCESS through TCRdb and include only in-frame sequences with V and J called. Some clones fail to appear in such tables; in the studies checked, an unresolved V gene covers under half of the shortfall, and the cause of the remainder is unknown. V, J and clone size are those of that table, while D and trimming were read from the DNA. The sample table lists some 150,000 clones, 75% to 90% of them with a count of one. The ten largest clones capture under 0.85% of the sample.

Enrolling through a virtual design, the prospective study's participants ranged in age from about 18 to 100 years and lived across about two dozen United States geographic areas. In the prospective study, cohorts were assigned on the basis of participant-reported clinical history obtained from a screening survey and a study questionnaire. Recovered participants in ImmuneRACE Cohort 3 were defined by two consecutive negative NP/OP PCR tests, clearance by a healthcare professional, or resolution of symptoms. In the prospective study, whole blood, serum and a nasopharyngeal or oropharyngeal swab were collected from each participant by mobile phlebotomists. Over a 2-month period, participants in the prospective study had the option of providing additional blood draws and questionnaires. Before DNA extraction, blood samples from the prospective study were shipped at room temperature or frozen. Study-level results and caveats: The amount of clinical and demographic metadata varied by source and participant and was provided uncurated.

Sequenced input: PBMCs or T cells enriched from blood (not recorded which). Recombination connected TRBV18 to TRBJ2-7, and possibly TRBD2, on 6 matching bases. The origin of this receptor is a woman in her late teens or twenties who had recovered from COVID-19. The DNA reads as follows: TGTGCCAGCTCACGGGACTGGAGACGGTACGAGCAGTACTTC. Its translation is CASSRDWRRYEQYF.